The rows below give T cell receptor beta chains drawn from one sample of a study of blood T cell repertoires in COVID-19. Only in-frame clones appear in the TCRdb table, and some are missing; sequencing was by immunoSEQ multiplex PCR. The table has approximately 120,000 clones, approximately 90% seen once; the top ten hold about 19%. The sequencing sample was made of peripheral blood. These receptors came from a human donor with acute or convalescent COVID-19. The donor label of this sample is uncertain. The CDR3 runs from the conserved cysteine through the conserved F or W. Fields, in order: J gene, D gene, clone size, V gene, CDR3 DNA, CDR3 protein. The D gene is left open where the match is weak. Not all rows give a size; the values are once, few, many and, for expanded clones, a class.

>TRBJ2-1|.|.|TRBV10-1
TGCGCCAGCAACCGCCTCACCTGTAGATACTACAATGAGCAGTTCTTC
CASNRLTCRYYNEQFF
>TRBJ2-2|TRBD1|.|TRBV14
TGTGCCAGCAGCCAGTATTACGGGACAGGGGTCGCCGGGGAGCTGTTTTTT
CASSQYYGTGVAGELFF
>TRBJ1-2|TRBD1|once|TRBV30
TGTGCTGGGACAGGGGGCACTGGCTACACCTTC
CAGTGGTGYTF
>TRBJ1-3|TRBD1|once|TRBV24-1
TGTGCCACCAGTGGGAACCCCGGGACAGGGCCCAACACCATATATTTT
CATSGNPGTGPNTIYF
>TRBJ2-1|.|.|TRBV27
TGTGCCAGCAGTTGGTCGGGTAGCTCCTACAATGAGCAGTTCTTC
CASSWSGSSYNEQFF
>TRBJ2-3|.|.|TRBV6-2/TRBV6-3
TGTGCCAGCAGTTACTTGGACTACCCCCTCGTAGATACGCAGTATTTT
CASSYLDYPLVDTQYF
>TRBJ2-4|TRBD1|.|TRBV6-2/TRBV6-3
TGTGCCAGCAGTTTACGCCACATCGACCCGGGACAGGGTTTGGACATTCAGTACTTC
CASSLRHIDPGQGLDIQYF
>TRBJ2-3|.|once|TRBV14
TGTGCCAGCACCGTCCAGTTTTCGGATACGCAGTATTTT
CASTVQFSDTQYF
>TRBJ1-2|TRBD1|.|TRBV25-1
TGTGCCAGCAGTGGGCCCACAGGGGAGAACTATGGCTACACCTTC
CASSGPTGENYGYTF
>TRBJ2-3|TRBD2|.|TRBV7-3
TGTGCCAGCAGCTCATTAAAGATCTCGGTGGTCTGGCGGGAGGAAATAGATACGCAGTATTTT
CASSSLKISVVWREEIDTQYF
>TRBJ2-1|TRBD1|.|TRBV18
TGTGCCAGCTCATCGCGACAGGGGGCTTCTAATGAGCAGTTCTTC
CASSSRQGASNEQFF
>TRBJ1-1|.|.|TRBV28
TGTGCCAGCAGACGAGGACAAATGAACACTGAAGCTTTCTTT
CASRRGQMNTEAFF
>TRBJ2-5|TRBD1|.|TRBV6-4
TGTGCCAGCAGTGCCAAAACAGGGGTATTTCGTCAAGAGACCCAGTACTTC
CASSAKTGVFRQETQYF
>TRBJ2-1|TRBD1|.|TRBV30
TGTGCCTGGACCCCTCTGGGACAGGTCTACAATGAGCAGTTCTTC
CAWTPLGQVYNEQFF